This T cell receptor beta chain was sequenced for a study of CD8 T cells in ankylosing spondylitis. This CDR3 spans 15 amino acids. CDR1 and CDR2 (germline): SGHTA, FQGNSA. After removal of 5 bases from V and 4 bases from J, the junction contained 10 bases not matched to a gene. This clonotype was seen only a few times. TCRdb fed the 5' RACE reads into MiXCR, producing one record per CDR3 protein. The sample includes about 240,000 distinct CDR3 sequences, around 7.8% of them seen just once. The J gene is TRBJ2-7, the V gene TRBV7-2; TRBD1 matches 8 bases. This receptor was identified in a male donor with ankylosing spondylitis or in good health (not recorded which). Sequenced: blood, either unsorted or a sorted T cell fraction (not recorded which). CDR3 nucleotides: TGTGCCAGCAGCCATTTCGCCGGGACAGGTTACGAGCAGTACTTC. It encodes CASSHFAGTGYEQYF.